The 12 T cell receptor beta chains below all came from one sample that was sequenced in a study of cytomegalovirus exposure and HLA in healthy donors. PCR was performed using 60 Vbeta and 13 Jbeta primers. Profiling relied on immunoSEQ multiplex PCR, and the TCRdb table lists in-frame clones only, not all of them. The sample comprises roughly 80,000 clones, approximately 84% of which are singletons, and 2.4% rests with the top ten. The specimen was PBMCs. Receptors originate from a woman aged 50 to 60 in good health and CMV-seronegative.

The chain is built from TRBV6-5 and TRBJ2-1, with 8 positions matching TRBD2. The CDR3 is made up of 16 amino acids. V was clipped by 4 bases and J by 7 bases; unmatched bases: 12. CDR1 is MNHEY, CDR2 SVGAGI, per germline. Here the CDR3 reads CASSSSKAGVWNEQFF. CDR3 DNA: TGTGCCAGCAGTTCGAGTAAAGCGGGGGTATGGAATGAGCAGTTCTTC.

This chain uses TRBV19 with TRBJ1-5; tentatively, D is TRBD1 (5 bases). Germline CDR1 is LNHDA and CDR2 is SQIVND (reference sequence). Trimming pared 2 bases from V and 8 bases from J, leaving 13 bases between. This CDR3 is 14 amino acids long. CDR3 sequence: CASSIWGEGKPQHF. The CDR3 DNA follows: TGTGCCAGTAGTATATGGGGGGAGGGAAAGCCCCAGCATTTT.

V is TRBV6-1 and J is TRBJ2-7; D remains unclear. V lost 0 bases to trimming and J lost 5 bases, with 11 bases between them. CDR3 length: 14 residues. Looked up from germline, CDR1 is MNHNS and CDR2 is SASEGT. Written as DNA, the CDR3 is TGTGCCAGCAGTGAAGCAGGCGGTTCGGACGAGCAGTACTTC. Protein: CASSEAGGSDEQYF.

The J gene is TRBJ1-4, the V gene TRBV5-4, with TRBD1 matching over 9 bases. The trim removed 3 bases at V and 5 bases at J, leaving 2 bases unmatched. This CDR3 spans 14 amino acids. Germline V lookup: CDR1 SGHNT, CDR2 YYREEE (reference sequence). CDR3 amino acids: CASSSTGGNEKLFF. In nucleotides, the CDR3 is TGTGCCAGCAGCTCGACAGGGGGAAATGAAAAACTGTTTTTT.

The V call is TRBV6-1, the J call TRBJ2-7; 9 nucleotides line up with TRBD1. J gave up 4 bases and V 4 bases, and 5 bases lay outside the gene matches. CDR1 and CDR2 from the germline V gene are MNHNS and SASEGT. This CDR3 is built from 14 residues. The CDR3 region is CASSGGQGRYEQYV. The CDR3 DNA sequence: TGTGCCAGCAGTGGGGGACAGGGACGGTACGAGCAGTACGTC.

This clone showed up just once. DNA of the CDR3: TGTGCCAGCAGCTTACCGGGGGGGGCCTGGGGCTACACCTTC. Protein: CASSLPGGAWGYTF. The chain is built from TRBV7-9 and TRBJ1-2, with a weak D call TRBD1 (6 bases). Trimming pared 2 bases from V and 8 bases from J, leaving 15 bases between. CDR1 is SEHNR and CDR2 is FQNEAQ in the germline V gene (reference sequence). The CDR3 spans 14 residues.

The gene calls are TRBV28 and TRBJ2-1; 8 bases fit TRBD2. The CDR3 extends over 16 amino acids. The J segment lost 0 bases and the V segment lost 3 bases, leaving 4 bases of the junction unmatched. Germline CDR1 reads MDHEN; CDR2 reads SYDVKM. The DNA for the CDR3 is TGTGCCAGCAGTTTTAGCGGGAAGAGCTCCTACAATGAGCAGTTCTTC. Translating it yields CASSFSGKSSYNEQFF.

This chain connects TRBV11-2 to TRBJ2-3, with 7 bases identical to TRBD2. Germline assignment: CDR1 SGHAT and CDR2 FQNNGV. Germline trimming cut 1 base from V and 1 base from J; bases unmatched to any gene: 8. The CDR3 loop spans 17 amino acids. The CDR3 DNA reads as TGTGCCAGCAGCTTAGTGGGCGGGAGCCCGGGCACAGATACGCAGTATTTT. Amino acid sequence: CASSLVGGSPGTDTQYF.

This clone was counted a single time. The rearrangement joins TRBV5-1 to TRBJ1-2, with unresolved D. Germline values: CDR1 SGHRS, CDR2 YFSETQ. The CDR3 totals 14 residues. With 1 base removed from V and 0 bases from J, the gap between germline ends came to 7 bases. The CDR3 DNA sequence: TGCGCCAGCAGCTTGAACAGTCCTAACTATGGCTACACCTTC. Its protein product is CASSLNSPNYGYTF.

This clone was counted once. This sequence joins TRBV5-6 and TRBJ2-5; possible D gene TRBD1, 6 bases. Germline V gene lookup returns CDR1 SGHDT and CDR2 YYEEEE. The CDR3 is 15 amino acids. V lost 0 bases and J lost 2, with 11 bases in between. CDR3 in DNA: TGTGCCAGCAGCTTGGCGGCAGGGGTACAAGAGACCCAGTACTTC. It is translated as CASSLAAGVQETQYF.

This clone was observed a single time. V usage is TRBV6-6 and J usage is TRBJ1-6; weak D call: TRBD1 (5 bases). This CDR3 spans 14 amino acids. Germline V gives CDR1 MNHNY, CDR2 SVGAGI (reference sequence). Between the trimmed V and J ends, which lost 2 bases and 8 bases, there was a span of 10 bases. This chain's CDR3 is CASSYRGGDSPLHF. For the CDR3, the DNA is TGTGCCAGCAGTTACAGGGGTGGGGATTCACCCCTCCACTTT.

The rearrangement links TRBV29-1 to TRBJ2-5; possibly TRBD2 for D (7 bases). The J call could be wrong; TRBJ2-7 is a better fit for the DNA end. This CDR3 comprises 13 residues. Germline-derived CDR1 and CDR2 are SQVTM and ANQGSEA. Written as DNA, the CDR3 is TGCAGCGTTGAGGGAGGGGGAGGCTACGAGCAGTACTTC. The encoded protein is CSVEGGGGYEQYF.